These T cell receptor beta chains were read from a single sample in a study of blood T cell repertoires in COVID-19. The method was immunoSEQ multiplex PCR; TCRdb's version includes in-frame clones alone and lacks a portion of them. The sample holds a few hundred thousand clones, 75% to 85% seen once. Sequenced: peripheral blood. These receptors were obtained from a woman in her 70s with COVID-19, enrolled during active disease. The conserved cysteine and the conserved F or W are not part of the CDR3 here. Each record gives: V gene, J gene, CDR3 protein.

V gene: TRBV7-3; J gene: TRBJ2-3; CDR3 protein: ASRRTSTDTQY
V gene: TRBV7-9; J gene: TRBJ1-6; CDR3 protein: ASSREGVRNSPLH
V gene: TRBV24-1; J gene: TRBJ1-5; CDR3 protein: ATSDHRGYGNQPQH
V gene: TRBV6-2/TRBV6-3; J gene: TRBJ2-7; CDR3 protein: ASSSGGSSYEQY
V gene: TRBV5-1; J gene: TRBJ2-1; CDR3 protein: ASNRLESNRDEQF
V gene: TRBV6-2/TRBV6-3; J gene: TRBJ1-2; CDR3 protein: ASSNQGRGYT
V gene: TRBV21-1; J gene: TRBJ2-1; CDR3 protein: ASRPGPGGHNEQF
V gene: TRBV2; J gene: TRBJ2-2; CDR3 protein: ASRTLRGTGELF
V gene: TRBV7-8; J gene: TRBJ2-3; CDR3 protein: ASSSQAGGLADTQY
V gene: TRBV27; J gene: TRBJ1-2; CDR3 protein: ASSRRQGLDWGYT